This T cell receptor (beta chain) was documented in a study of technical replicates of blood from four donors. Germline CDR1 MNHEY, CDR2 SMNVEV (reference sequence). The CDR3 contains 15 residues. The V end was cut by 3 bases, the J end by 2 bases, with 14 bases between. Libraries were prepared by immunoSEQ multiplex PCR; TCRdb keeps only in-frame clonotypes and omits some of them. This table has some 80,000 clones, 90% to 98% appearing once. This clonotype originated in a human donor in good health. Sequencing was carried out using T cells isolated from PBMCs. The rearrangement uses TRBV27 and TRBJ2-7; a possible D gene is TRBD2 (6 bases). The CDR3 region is CASSFGQEGPYEQYF. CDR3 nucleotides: TGTGCCAGCAGTTTTGGGCAGGAGGGACCCTACGAGCAGTACTTC.